This is a list of T cell receptor beta chains from one sample in a study of control samples from healthy donors and cancer patients. Libraries were prepared by immunoSEQ multiplex PCR; TCRdb keeps only in-frame clonotypes and omits some of them. The sample contains approximately 190,000 clones, 90% to 95% of which appear only once. The specimen sequenced was blood. The receptor source for this set is a young man in good health. The conserved cysteine and the conserved F or W are not part of the CDR3 here. The order of the fields is clone size, J gene, V gene, CDR3 protein. Clone size is stated in some rows and not others, as once, few, many or a class when expanded.

clone_size: NA
j_call: TRBJ1-2
v_call: TRBV28
cdr3_aa: ASSLGRHEGYT

clone_size: NA
j_call: TRBJ1-1
v_call: TRBV15
cdr3_aa: ATSSLPGQEAF

clone_size: NA
j_call: TRBJ1-5
v_call: TRBV6-5
cdr3_aa: ASTADGGLQPQH

clone_size: NA
j_call: TRBJ1-4
v_call: TRBV7-6
cdr3_aa: ASSLRIGIDNEKLF

clone_size: NA
j_call: TRBJ1-2
v_call: TRBV7-2
cdr3_aa: ASSLRDRPQGGYT

clone_size: NA
j_call: TRBJ2-7
v_call: TRBV9
cdr3_aa: ASSAGPSAGSYEQY

clone_size: NA
j_call: TRBJ1-2
v_call: TRBV4-2
cdr3_aa: ASSQDTDLYGYT

clone_size: NA
j_call: TRBJ2-3
v_call: TRBV27
cdr3_aa: ASATQNPPTQY

clone_size: NA
j_call: TRBJ1-1
v_call: TRBV11-1
cdr3_aa: ASSFLNTEAF

clone_size: once
j_call: TRBJ2-7
v_call: TRBV5-1
cdr3_aa: ASSLVSGVGTYEQY

clone_size: NA
j_call: TRBJ1-4
v_call: TRBV9
cdr3_aa: ASSVDGVLFEKLF

clone_size: NA
j_call: TRBJ2-3
v_call: TRBV11-2
cdr3_aa: ASSLGVVRGGIVTDTQY

clone_size: NA
j_call: TRBJ1-1
v_call: TRBV12-5
cdr3_aa: ASGSGTVLHTEAF

clone_size: NA
j_call: TRBJ2-1
v_call: TRBV3-1/TRBV3-2
cdr3_aa: ASSSGTSYNEQF

clone_size: NA
j_call: TRBJ2-7
v_call: TRBV27
cdr3_aa: ASRKDLRYEQY

clone_size: NA
j_call: TRBJ2-3
v_call: TRBV10-3
cdr3_aa: ATNRGGRY

clone_size: few
j_call: TRBJ2-2
v_call: TRBV7-8
cdr3_aa: ASSLAGRENTGELF

clone_size: NA
j_call: TRBJ2-3
v_call: TRBV4-2
cdr3_aa: ASSQVGGGGSTDTQY

clone_size: NA
j_call: TRBJ1-5
v_call: TRBV19
cdr3_aa: ASSISQGGNQPQH

clone_size: NA
j_call: TRBJ2-3
v_call: TRBV5-6
cdr3_aa: ASSLGEGPQY

clone_size: NA
j_call: TRBJ2-1
v_call: TRBV5-1
cdr3_aa: ASSLEDLSRNEQF

clone_size: NA
j_call: TRBJ1-1
v_call: TRBV24-1
cdr3_aa: ATSDFPGVDTEAF

clone_size: once
j_call: TRBJ1-1
v_call: TRBV11-2
cdr3_aa: ASSREGTGEAF

clone_size: once
j_call: TRBJ1-4
v_call: TRBV6-5
cdr3_aa: ASSTTGTGAEKLF

clone_size: NA
j_call: TRBJ1-5
v_call: TRBV6-4
cdr3_aa: ASSTRTVAGQPQH

clone_size: NA
j_call: TRBJ1-2
v_call: TRBV30
cdr3_aa: AWMDSSGYGYT

clone_size: NA
j_call: TRBJ1-2
v_call: TRBV3-1/TRBV3-2
cdr3_aa: ASSARGGGGYGYT

clone_size: NA
j_call: TRBJ2-7
v_call: TRBV18
cdr3_aa: ASSRGQGSSYEQY

clone_size: NA
j_call: TRBJ2-2
v_call: TRBV7-2
cdr3_aa: ASSSGPTGELF

clone_size: NA
j_call: TRBJ1-5
v_call: TRBV19
cdr3_aa: ASSPGDTLILGQPQH

clone_size: NA
j_call: TRBJ2-1
v_call: TRBV9
cdr3_aa: ASSVVAGGLNEQF

clone_size: NA
j_call: TRBJ1-1
v_call: TRBV5-6
cdr3_aa: ASSSGLYTGTTEAF

clone_size: NA
j_call: TRBJ1-1
v_call: TRBV3-1/TRBV3-2
cdr3_aa: ASSQDIRTGFTEAF

clone_size: NA
j_call: TRBJ1-1
v_call: TRBV6-1
cdr3_aa: ASSDNGNTEAF